This T cell receptor (beta chain) was sequenced during a study of PD-1 blockade in classical Hodgkin lymphoma. Concerning this clone itself: Its antigen is not known.

Germline CDR1 and CDR2: MRHNA and SNTAGT. Trimming pared 4 bases from V and 6 bases from J, leaving 10 bases between. The CDR3 sequence is 13 residues long. General observations from the study: TCR diversity in CD4+, not CD8+, cells rose significantly by C4D1. Before treatment, complete responders showed about the same diversity as newly diagnosed patients.

Repertoires were generated with immunoSEQ multiplex PCR, while TCRdb's copy carries only in-frame clones and drops some. The sample carries 30,000 to 40,000 clones, approximately 92% recorded once. Relapses following autologous stem cell transplantation were seen in all patients, with brentuximab vedotin exposure varying. Using magnetic negative selection, the CD4+ T cells were separated out of thawed PBMCs. The rearrangement joins TRBV6-4 to TRBJ1-5, with D possibly matching TRBD1 (5 bases). Sequenced here: CD4+ T cells from blood, sampled at baseline. The TCR originated in a human donor with classical Hodgkin lymphoma. The DNA for the CDR3 is TGTGCCAGCAGTGCCGAGAGGGGTCAGCCCCAGCATTTT. It specifies CASSAERGQPQHF.